The 4 T cell receptor beta chains in this list originate from one sample, sequenced in a study of T cell changes during pregnancy in multiple sclerosis. Method: immunoSEQ multiplex PCR; TCRdb's copy keeps in-frame clones and lacks some. The table lists fewer than 70,000 clones, approximately 92% of them singletons. The material was CD8+ T cells from peripheral blood mononuclear cells, obtained in the third trimester of pregnancy. The receptors come from a female donor in good health, enrolled as a control in a pregnancy study.

The gene calls are TRBV6-5 and TRBJ1-5, with a possible D match to TRBD1 (5 bases). Germline CDR1 MNHEY, CDR2 SVGAGI. This CDR3 region has 13 residues. The ends were cut back, 11 bases at V and 1 base at J, with 12 bases in the middle. The DNA of the CDR3 is TGTGCCGGAGGGGCAGAGAGCAATCAGCCCCAGCATTTT. Residues: CAGGAESNQPQHF.

J is TRBJ2-1 and V is TRBV27; D possibly corresponds to TRBD1 (6 bases). Trimming shortened V by 5 bases and J by 7 bases, and 9 bases separated the two germline ends. The CDR3 has 12 residues. CDR1 is MNHEY and CDR2 is SMNVEV in the germline V gene (reference sequence). CDR3 protein: CASSLTGNEQFF. The CDR3 DNA sequence: TGTGCCAGCAGTCTAACAGGGAATGAGCAGTTCTTC.

This rearrangement joins TRBV2 to TRBJ1-5; 7 nucleotides agree with TRBD1. J was trimmed by 3 bases and V by 6 bases; bases with no gene match: 11. The CDR3 spans 16 residues. The V gene's germline CDR1 is SNHLY and CDR2 FYNNEI. DNA for the CDR3: TGTGCCAGCAGGGAAACTGACAGGGTTTACAATCAGCCCCAGCATTTT. Its protein product is CASRETDRVYNQPQHF. Variable domain in full (rest from reference TRBV2 and TRBJ1-5): EPEVTQTPSHQVTQMGQEVILRCVPISNHLYFYWYRQILGQKVEFLVSFYNNEISEKSEIFDDQFSVERPDGSNFTLKIRSTKLEDSAMYFCASRETDRVYNQPQHFGDGTRLSIL.

This clone was counted between two and nine times. The chain uses TRBV30 and TRBJ1-1; D is uncertain. CDR1 and CDR2 (germline): GTSNPN, SVGIG (reference sequence). The CDR3 totals 11 residues. V lost 5 bases and J lost 6, with 10 bases in between. The CDR3 loop reads CAWGRSAEAFF. The CDR3 coding sequence is TGTGCCTGGGGAAGGAGCGCTGAAGCTTTCTTT.